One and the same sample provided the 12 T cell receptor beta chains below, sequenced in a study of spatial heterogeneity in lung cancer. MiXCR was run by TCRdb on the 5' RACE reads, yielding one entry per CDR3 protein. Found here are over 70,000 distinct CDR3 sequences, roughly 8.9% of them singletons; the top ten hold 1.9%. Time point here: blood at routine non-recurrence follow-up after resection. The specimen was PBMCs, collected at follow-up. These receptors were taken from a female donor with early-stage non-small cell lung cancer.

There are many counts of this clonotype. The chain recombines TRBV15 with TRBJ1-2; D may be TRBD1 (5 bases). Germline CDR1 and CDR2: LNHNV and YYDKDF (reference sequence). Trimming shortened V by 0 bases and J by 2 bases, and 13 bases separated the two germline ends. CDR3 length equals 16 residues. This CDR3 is CATSRETGTENYGYTF. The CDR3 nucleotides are TGTGCCACCAGCAGAGAAACCGGGACGGAGAACTATGGCTACACCTTC.

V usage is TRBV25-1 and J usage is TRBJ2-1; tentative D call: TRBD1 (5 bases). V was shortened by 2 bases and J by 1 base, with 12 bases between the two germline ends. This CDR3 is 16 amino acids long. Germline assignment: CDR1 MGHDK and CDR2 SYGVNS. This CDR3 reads CASSERKGRSYNEQFF. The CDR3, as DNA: TGTGCCAGCAGTGAACGGAAGGGGCGATCCTACAATGAGCAGTTCTTC.

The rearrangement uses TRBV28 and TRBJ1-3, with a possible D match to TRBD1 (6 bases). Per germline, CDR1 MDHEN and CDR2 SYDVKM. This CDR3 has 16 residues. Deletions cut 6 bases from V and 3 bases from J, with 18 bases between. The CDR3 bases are TGTGCCAGCAGCCCTCCGACGGGGGCCGGTGGAAACACCATATATTTT. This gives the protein CASSPPTGAGGNTIYF.

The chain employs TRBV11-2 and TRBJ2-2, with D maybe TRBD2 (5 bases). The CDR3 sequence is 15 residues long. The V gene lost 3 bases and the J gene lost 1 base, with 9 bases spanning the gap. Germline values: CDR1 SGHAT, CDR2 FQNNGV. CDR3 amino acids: CASSFQGLNTGELFF. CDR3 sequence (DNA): TGTGCCAGCAGCTTTCAAGGACTGAACACCGGGGAGCTGTTTTTT.

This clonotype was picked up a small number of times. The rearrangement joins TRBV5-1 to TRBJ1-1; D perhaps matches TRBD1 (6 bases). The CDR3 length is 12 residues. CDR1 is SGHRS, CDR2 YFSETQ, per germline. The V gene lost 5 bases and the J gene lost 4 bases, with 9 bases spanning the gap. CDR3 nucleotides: TGCGCCAGCAGAAGGGGGACCACTGAAGCTTTCTTT. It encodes CASRRGTTEAFF.

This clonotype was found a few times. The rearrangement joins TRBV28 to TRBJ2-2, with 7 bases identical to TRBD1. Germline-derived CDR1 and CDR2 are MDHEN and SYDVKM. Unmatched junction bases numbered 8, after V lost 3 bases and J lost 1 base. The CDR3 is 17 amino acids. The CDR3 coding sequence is TGTGCCAGCAGTTTTCTCCCGGGACAGTGGAACACCGGGGAGCTGTTTTTT. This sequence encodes CASSFLPGQWNTGELFF.

The CDR3 region has the DNA TGTGCCAGCAGCCTGGGGGGAAGTCTGGGTACCCAGTACTTC. This translates into CASSLGGSLGTQYF. The chain couples TRBV11-2 to TRBJ2-5; possibly TRBD2 for D (6 bases). V shed 5 bases and J shed 8 bases, with 18 bases lying between them. CDR1 and CDR2 from the germline V gene are SGHAT and FQNNGV. The CDR3 contains 14 residues.

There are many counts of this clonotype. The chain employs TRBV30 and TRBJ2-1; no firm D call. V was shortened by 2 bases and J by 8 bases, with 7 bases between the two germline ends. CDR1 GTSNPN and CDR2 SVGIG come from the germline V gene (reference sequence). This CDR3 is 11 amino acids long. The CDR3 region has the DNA TGTGCCTGGAGTTTGAGCGATGAGCAGTTCTTC. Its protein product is CAWSLSDEQFF.

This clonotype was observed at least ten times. The CDR3 is CATSRGQQETQYF. CDR3 DNA sequence: TGTGCCACCAGCCGAGGGCAGCAAGAGACCCAGTACTTC. The V gene is TRBV15, the J gene TRBJ2-5; a weak D match, TRBD2 (5 bases). Germline assignment: CDR1 LNHNV and CDR2 YYDKDF (reference sequence). The CDR3 is 13 amino acids. The V gene lost 5 bases and the J gene lost 2 bases, with 9 bases spanning the gap.

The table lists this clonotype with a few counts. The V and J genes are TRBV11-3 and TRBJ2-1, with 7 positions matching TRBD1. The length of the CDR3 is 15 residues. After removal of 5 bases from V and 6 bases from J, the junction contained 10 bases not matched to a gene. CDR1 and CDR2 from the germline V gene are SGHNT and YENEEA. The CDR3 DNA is TGTGCCAGCAGCCCTCAGGGGGTATTGGGCAATGAGCAGTTCTTC. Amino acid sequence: CASSPQGVLGNEQFF.

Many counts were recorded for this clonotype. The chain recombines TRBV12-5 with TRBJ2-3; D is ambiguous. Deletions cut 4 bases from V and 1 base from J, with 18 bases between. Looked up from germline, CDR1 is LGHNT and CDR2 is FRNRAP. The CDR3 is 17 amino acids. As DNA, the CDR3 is TGTGCTAGTGGTTCTCCCTGGACCGAGTCGGGCACAGATACGCAGTATTTT. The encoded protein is CASGSPWTESGTDTQYF.

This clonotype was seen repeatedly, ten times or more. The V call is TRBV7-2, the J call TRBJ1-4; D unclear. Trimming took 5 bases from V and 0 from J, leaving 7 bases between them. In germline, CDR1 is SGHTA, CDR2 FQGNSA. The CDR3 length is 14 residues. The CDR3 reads CASSRQATNEKLFF. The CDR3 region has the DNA TGTGCCAGCAGCAGACAAGCAACTAATGAAAAACTGTTTTTT.